The 7 T cell receptor beta chains in this list originate from one sample, sequenced in a study of cytomegalovirus exposure and HLA in healthy donors. With 60 Vbeta and 13 Jbeta primers, the PCR was carried out. TCRdb's copy holds only in-frame clones and misses some; the assay was immunoSEQ multiplex PCR. The top ten clones hold around 2.8% of a sample with some 200,000 clones, about 80% of them seen once. The specimen was PBMCs. Every receptor here comes from a woman aged 55-69 years in good health and CMV-seropositive.

The V and J genes are TRBV2 and TRBJ2-6; D may be TRBD2 (7 bases). Trimming pared 5 bases from V and 2 bases from J, leaving 13 bases between. The CDR3 has 16 amino acids. Germline lookup yields CDR1 SNHLY and CDR2 FYNNEI. CDR3 in DNA: TGTGCCAGCAGTCAAGGGGGAGGGGCTGGGGCCAACGTCCTGACTTTC. This encodes CASSQGGGAGANVLTF.

The V call is TRBV7-2, the J call TRBJ2-7, with D tentatively TRBD1 (5 bases). Trimming took 5 bases from V and 0 from J, leaving 14 bases between them. The V gene's germline CDR1 is SGHTA and CDR2 FQGNSA. This CDR3 contains 15 residues. The CDR3 spells CASSPPDRASYEQYF. In DNA form, the CDR3 reads TGTGCCAGCAGCCCGCCAGACAGAGCCTCCTACGAGCAGTACTTC.

CDR3 in amino acids: CASSLARTGPSSEAFF. The DNA for the CDR3 is TGCGCCAGCAGCCTGGCTAGGACAGGTCCCTCAAGTGAAGCTTTCTTT. This chain joins TRBV5-1 and TRBJ1-1, with 7 bases aligning to TRBD1. The CDR3 length is 16 residues. Germline loops: CDR1 SGHRS, CDR2 YFSETQ. With V trimmed by 4 bases and J by 7 bases, 16 bases remained unmatched.

Concerning this clone itself: At one boundary the junction diverges from the germline segment, which might be a read error. This chain uses TRBV9 with TRBJ1-6, with 9 nucleotides matching TRBD1. The CDR3 runs 13 residues. Germline-derived CDR1 and CDR2 are SGDLS and YYNGEE. CDR3 sequence reads: CAGSGTGHSPLHF. The DNA for the CDR3 is TGTGCCGGCAGCGGGACAGGGCATTCACCCCTCCACTTT.

In this sample, this clone turned up a few times. The chain employs TRBV7-8 and TRBJ2-7; 13 nucleotides match TRBD2. Germline assignment: CDR1 SGHVS and CDR2 FQNEAQ. The CDR3 consists of 17 residues. V lost 5 bases, J lost 0 bases, and 7 bases stayed unmatched. As DNA, the CDR3 is TGTGCCAGCAGCAGGACTAGCGGGAGTGATCCCTCCTACGAGCAGTACTTC. This codes for CASSRTSGSDPSYEQYF.

The V and J genes are TRBV5-1 and TRBJ1-2, with D unresolved. V lost 0 bases and J lost 0, with 9 bases in between. The CDR3 is 15 residues long. Germline CDR1 reads SGHRS; CDR2 reads YFSETQ. The CDR3 spells CASSLGIASNYGYTF. CDR3 coding DNA: TGCGCCAGCAGCTTGGGAATAGCCTCTAACTATGGCTACACCTTC.

Regarding this clone: This sample includes further DNA sequences coding for the same CDR3. The chain combines TRBV5-1 with TRBJ1-1; TRBD1 might be the D (6 bases). Germline assignment: CDR1 SGHRS and CDR2 YFSETQ. Trimming took off 4 bases at V and 0 bases at J, with 10 bases between the two ends. The CDR3 consists of 14 residues. The CDR3 DNA sequence: TGCGCCAGCAGCGTTGGACAGATGAACACTGAAGCTTTCTTT. It yields the protein CASSVGQMNTEAFF.